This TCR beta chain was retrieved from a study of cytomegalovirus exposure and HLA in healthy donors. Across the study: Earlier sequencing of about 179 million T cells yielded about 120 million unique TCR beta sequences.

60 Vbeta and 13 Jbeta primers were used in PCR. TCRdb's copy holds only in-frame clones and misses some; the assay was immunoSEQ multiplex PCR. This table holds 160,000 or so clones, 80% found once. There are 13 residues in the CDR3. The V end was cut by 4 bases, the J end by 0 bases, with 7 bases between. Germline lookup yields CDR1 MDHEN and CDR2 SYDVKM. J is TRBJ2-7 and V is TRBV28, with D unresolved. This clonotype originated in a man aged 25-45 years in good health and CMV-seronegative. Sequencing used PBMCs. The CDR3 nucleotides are TGTGCCAGCAGTTCCTCCCTCTCCTACGAGCAGTACTTC. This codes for CASSSSLSYEQYF.